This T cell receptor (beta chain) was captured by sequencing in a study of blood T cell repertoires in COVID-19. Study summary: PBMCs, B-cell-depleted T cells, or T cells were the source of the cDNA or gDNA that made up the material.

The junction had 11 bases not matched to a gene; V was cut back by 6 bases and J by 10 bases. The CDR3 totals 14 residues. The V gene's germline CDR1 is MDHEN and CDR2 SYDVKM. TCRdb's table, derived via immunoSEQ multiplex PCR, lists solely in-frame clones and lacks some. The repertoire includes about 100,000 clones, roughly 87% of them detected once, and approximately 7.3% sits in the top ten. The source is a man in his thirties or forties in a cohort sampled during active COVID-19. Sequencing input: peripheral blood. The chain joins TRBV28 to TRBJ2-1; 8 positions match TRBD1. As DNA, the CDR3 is TGTGCCAGCAGCCGACAGGGGAACAGTGGAGAGCAGTTCTTC. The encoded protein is CASSRQGNSGEQFF.